This note documents a single TCR beta chain sequence. The antigen is undetermined. This entry comes from a study of cytomegalovirus exposure and HLA in healthy donors. Unmatched junction bases numbered 7, after V lost 5 bases and J lost 7 bases. The germline V gene encodes CDR1 SGHVS and CDR2 FQNEAQ. The CDR3 is 14 residues long. Regarding the study as a whole: In an earlier analysis, most TCR beta V segments were productive about 87% or about 30% of the time. As a later analysis revealed, the rate of TCR association differed by HLA locus, with DRB1 most and HLA-C fewest. In a later analysis, specific HLA alleles were associated with under 20,000 TCR beta sequences at a 0.05 false discovery rate.

PCR amplification relied on 60 Vbeta primers (plus 13 Jbeta primers). The table came from immunoSEQ multiplex PCR; TCRdb's copy has only in-frame clones and leaves some out. This table has more than 150,000 clones, 80% appearing once. This receptor was obtained from a boy between 5 and 17 years old in good health and CMV-seronegative. What was sequenced was PBMCs. The J gene is TRBJ2-1, the V gene TRBV7-8; 8 bases map to TRBD2. The CDR3 region is CASSTPGGRNEQFF. The CDR3 DNA reads as TGTGCCAGCAGCACCCCGGGAGGGCGGAATGAGCAGTTCTTC.